The clone carrying this TCR beta chain was observed at least ten times. The antigen is undetermined. Regarding time point: patch test 3, about 24 weeks after DPC sensitization. Treatment: therapeutic diphenylcyclopropenone sensitization with weekly scalp DPC. These data belong to a study of human T cells and chemical hapten exposure. TCRdb ran MiXCR on the RACE reads and lists one entry per CDR3 protein. The sample consists of about 97,000 distinct CDR3 sequences, 25% to 30% of them appearing once. V lost 2 bases to trimming and J lost 0 bases, with 6 bases between them. Germline V gene data show CDR1 as SGHTA and CDR2 as FQGNSA. This CDR3 has 14 residues. Notes on the study in general: Significantly more large CDR3 similarity clusters were formed by expanded TCRs than by controls.

This TCR came from a man between 35 and 55 years old with alopecia areata. Some clones in this sample may be carry-over from other donors' samples. V gene TRBV7-2 combines with J gene TRBJ2-3; unclear D gene. The material was whole blood, obtained in connection with sensitization to the hapten diphenylcyclopropenone (DPC). CDR3 loop: CASSLIDSTDTQYF. The CDR3, as DNA: TGTGCCAGCAGCTTAATCGACAGCACAGATACGCAGTATTTT.